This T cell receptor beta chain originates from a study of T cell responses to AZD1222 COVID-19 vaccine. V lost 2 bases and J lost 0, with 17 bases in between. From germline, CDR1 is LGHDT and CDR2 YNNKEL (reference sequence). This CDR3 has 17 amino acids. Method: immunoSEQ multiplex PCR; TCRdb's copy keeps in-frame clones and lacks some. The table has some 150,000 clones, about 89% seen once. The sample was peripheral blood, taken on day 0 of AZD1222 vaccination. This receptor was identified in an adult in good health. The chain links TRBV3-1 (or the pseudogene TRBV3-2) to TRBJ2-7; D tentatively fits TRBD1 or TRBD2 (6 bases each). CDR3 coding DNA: TGTGCCAGCAGCCAATTAGGAGGGGGAACGTTCTCCTACGAGCAGTACTTC. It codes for CASSQLGGGTFSYEQYF.